This entry describes one T cell receptor beta chain. The data originate from a study of monozygotic twins with inflammatory bowel disease. TCRdb reprocessed the 5' RACE reads, keeping one entry per CDR3 protein, no DNA. The table for this sample gives about 130,000 distinct CDR3 sequences. The length of the CDR3 is 18 residues. CDR1 and CDR2 (germline): SGHRS, YFSETQ. Sequencing was carried out using blood. The receptor was derived from a human donor with ulcerative colitis or Crohn's disease, or a healthy co-twin of an affected twin (not recorded which). The chain joins TRBV5-1 to TRBJ2-5; lacking DNA, the TRBD2 call made by TCRdb goes unchecked. CDR3 in amino acids: CASSLTIPGLVWQETQYF.